Included here is one T cell receptor beta chain sequence, with context. This clonotype was detected ten times or more. What this receptor recognizes is not known. No clone much larger than this one lies a single base away; base qualities are absent. The entry originates in a study of Graves' ophthalmopathy and Graves' hyperthyroidism (dated by TCRdb to between 2017 and 2018). Concerning the study at large: Peripheral blood samples were taken at the time of initial diagnosis, before any treatment was given. The study used signatures of the TCR beta repertoire to tell Graves' ophthalmopathy apart from Graves' hyperthyroidism and to predict which patients would progress to ophthalmopathy. In total, around 130 blood samples were TCR-sequenced: approximately 40 ophthalmopathy, some 72 hyperthyroidism and roughly 17 hyperthyroidism-to-ophthalmopathy patients. To explore V-J signatures that distinguish ophthalmopathy from hyperthyroidism, a discovery set of roughly 98 patients was enrolled, made up of around 40 with ophthalmopathy and around 57 with stable hyperthyroidism. The independent validation cohort included 20 or so hyperthyroidism patients plus 17 patients who later progressed from hyperthyroidism to ophthalmopathy. In more than five hyperthyroidism patients, the T-cell repertoires found in thyroid tissue were compared with those found in blood. Following sampling, methimazole starting at 30 mg daily was administered to hyperthyroidism patients, and high-dose intravenous methylprednisolone was administered to ophthalmopathy patients. The approximately 90 discovery patients were divided at random into training and test sets in a 7:3 ratio.

Hyperthyroidism was defined as stable when no progression to ophthalmopathy occurred within 18 months of follow-up. Hyperthyroidism patients were newly diagnosed, with disease duration under 2 months, and aged 18 to 65 years. Patients were excluded if they had other autoimmune diseases, uncontrolled infections, pregnancy or lactation. Clinical symptoms, serum thyroxine, TRAb, thyroid ultrasound and orbital computed tomography formed the basis of the diagnosis. Ficoll-Paque density gradient centrifugation was used to isolate PBMCs from 10 ml of fresh peripheral blood. Trizol reagent was used to extract the total RNA, and its quality was then checked on an Agilent 2100 Bioanalyzer. For repertoire sequencing, the TCR beta CDR3 regions were amplified from RNA transcripts. A first-round RT-PCR used HTBI primers with the Qiagen OneStep RT-PCR kit, followed by a second-round multiplex PCR, size selection and purification. Sequencing of the libraries was carried out on an Illumina HiSeq2000 in paired-end mode with 100 bp reads. As for how the authors treated the data: SOAPnuke was used to process the reads, throwing out any read that had adapters, had uncalled bases, had a mean Phred below 15, or lacked an exact constant-primer or identifier match. High-quality paired reads were merged with COPE v1.2.5. Each unique nucleotide sequence was defined as a clonotype, and clonotypes were aligned to IMGT TRB V, D and J references with MiTCR v1.1. The analysis was limited to V-J combinations with a frequency above 0.0001, which together covered more than 99% of repertoires. For each V-J combination, a TCR clonal expansion and chaos score was defined as F50 clonal expansion divided by the chaos observed in the TCRdist matrix. Welch's t-statistics and random forest were used to reduce features to 13 V-J combinations, which were fed into a naive Bayes classifier. The similarity between thyroid and blood repertoires was quantified using the Morisita-Horn index. TCRdb redid the processing of the public reads, applying fastp at Q25 and MiXCR, and retained in-frame beta chains. Entries that share a CDR3 protein sequence are merged under the most common genes and DNA. Here the V and J calls rest on TCRdb's processing, not on the authors' analysis. The sample profile shows a few hundred thousand distinct CDR3 sequences; less than 20% of them were found once. The ten most abundant clones make up around 6.6% of the sample.

Overall results and qualifications from the work: No statistical method was used to set the sample size in advance, and the investigators knew which group each participant was assigned to. Among expanded thyroid clonotypes with frequency above 0.001, most also showed up in blood, which suggests that blood repertoires may reflect the thyroid immune response. In cross-validation, the 13-signature model distinguished ophthalmopathy from stable hyperthyroidism with around 90% sensitivity and 81.08% specificity, while in the test set the corresponding values were about 79% and 69%. In validation, the model predicted ophthalmopathy progression with more than 70% sensitivity and approximately 72% specificity; more than ten predicted patients were CT-confirmed with GO in a median of around 6 months.

Taken from cysteine to phenylalanine, the CDR3 has 12 residues. Only the CDR3 DNA is retained, 36 bases long and in frame from the first base. V and J are truncated by 4 bases and 11 bases respectively, leaving an intervening sequence of 14 bases. The germline V gene yields MNHNS for CDR1 and SASEGT for CDR2. The chain is assembled from TRBV6-1 and TRBJ1-1; D gene: possibly TRBD1, on 5 matching bases. Sequencing was carried out using peripheral blood. The receptor comes from a woman aged 18-35 years with stable Graves' hyperthyroidism. Donor details come from another sample of the same person, matched by shared clones. CDR3 sequence: CASSALGGVAFF. In nucleotide form, the sequence is TGTGCCAGCAGTGCCCTGGGGGGTGTTGCTTTCTTT.